Sequencing of this T cell receptor (beta chain) was carried out in a study of blood T cell repertoires in COVID-19. Germline V gene lookup returns CDR1 SGHDT and CDR2 YYEEEE. The CDR3 is made up of 15 amino acids. J lost 6 bases, V lost 4 bases, and 12 bases had no gene match. Seattle researchers signed up patients amid active infection and tracked them longitudinally. Generated by immunoSEQ multiplex PCR, the TCRdb table keeps only in-frame clones and is missing some. The sample includes roughly 68,000 clones, approximately 90% of them seen just once. The receptor was isolated from a woman between 45 and 65 years old with COVID-19, enrolled during active disease. The chain links TRBV5-6 to TRBJ1-2; 7 positions agree with TRBD1. Sequencing was performed on peripheral blood. CDR3 sequence: CASSLLAQGGDGYTF. The CDR3 DNA is TGTGCCAGCAGCCTCCTAGCGCAAGGGGGCGATGGCTACACCTTC.